One sample yielded the 13 T cell receptor beta chains listed below, sequenced in a study of shared clonotypes between healthy human individuals. The protocol was immunoSEQ multiplex PCR, while the TCRdb copy is restricted to in-frame clones and leaves out a portion. Of roughly 1 million clones in the sample, approximately 72% are singletons; the top ten hold roughly 1.4%. Sequences were obtained from memory CD4+ T cells sorted from blood. This sample's subset: CD45RA-negative fraction. The receptors stem from a man aged 18 to 29 in good health.

This clone was picked up one time. The chain combines TRBV7-9 with TRBJ2-2, with 7 bases fitting TRBD2. This CDR3 spans 16 amino acids. Trimming took 4 bases from V and 4 from J; bases not matched to a gene: 9. From germline, CDR1 is SEHNR and CDR2 FQNEAQ (reference sequence). CDR3 protein: CASSSDGTNPTGELFF. CDR3 bases: TGTGCCAGCAGCTCCGATGGGACTAACCCCACCGGGGAGCTGTTTTTT. The variable domain in full, with the rest retrieved from reference TRBV7-9 and TRBJ2-2, is DTGVSQNPRHKITKRGQNVTFRCDPISEHNRLYWYRQTLGQGPEFLTYFQNEAQLEKSRLLSDRFSAERPKGSFSTLEIQRTEQGDSAMYLCASSSDGTNPTGELFFGEGSRLTVL.

This rearrangement joins TRBV19 to TRBJ2-1, with 10 bases aligning to TRBD2. J gave up 3 bases and V 11 bases, and 16 bases lay outside the gene matches. CDR3 length: 17 residues. Germline assignment: CDR1 LNHDA and CDR2 SQIVND (reference sequence). CDR3 nucleotides: TGTGCCCTCCCCCCCGGCCTAGCGGGAGTCCTCTACAATGAGCAGTTCTTC. Translated, it gives CALPPGLAGVLYNEQFF.

V and J are TRBV5-4 and TRBJ2-7; TRBD2 agrees at 11 bases. Per the germline V gene, CDR1 is SGHNT and CDR2 is YYREEE (reference sequence). The CDR3 contains 15 residues. Trimming took 2 bases from V and 5 from J; bases not matched to a gene: 6. In DNA form, the CDR3 reads TGTGCCAGCAGCTTTAGGACTAGCGGGTACGACGAGCAGTACTTC. Translation: CASSFRTSGYDEQYF.

As regards this clone: The sample holds other DNA sequences that translate to the same CDR3. The chain is built from TRBV4-1 and TRBJ2-5; D possibly corresponds to TRBD1 (5 bases). Per the germline V gene, CDR1 is MGHRA and CDR2 is YSYEKL. V lost 1 base and J lost 1, with 7 bases in between. The CDR3 length is 14 residues. The chain's CDR3 is CASSQVTGQETQYF. CDR3 DNA: TGCGCCAGCAGCCAAGTAACAGGCCAAGAGACCCAGTACTTC.

This clone was detected a few times. The genes are TRBV5-6 and TRBJ2-7; 8 bases fit TRBD1. Germline V gene data show CDR1 as SGHDT and CDR2 as YYEEEE. The CDR3 is 14 amino acids. Trimming took 4 bases from V and 5 from J; bases not matched to a gene: 8. CDR3 sequence (DNA): TGTGCCAGCAGCCCCCGGACAGGGTCGGACGAGCAGTACTTC. Its translation: CASSPRTGSDEQYF.

The chain has TRBV30 and TRBJ2-5, with D possibly being TRBD1 (7 bases). This CDR3 has 14 amino acids. Germline V gene lookup returns CDR1 GTSNPN and CDR2 SVGIG (reference sequence). Trimming removed 1 base from V and 5 bases from J, with 14 bases in between. For the CDR3, the DNA is TGTGCCTGGAGTGCCGGAGGGGGCGCTGAGACCCAGTACTTC. It encodes CAWSAGGGAETQYF.

J is TRBJ2-6 and V is TRBV6-1; D remains unclear. CDR1 MNHNS and CDR2 SASEGT come from the germline V gene. This CDR3 contains 15 residues. Trimming took 2 bases from V and 2 from J, leaving 7 bases between them. The CDR3 sequence: CASSENTPGANVLTF. The DNA for the CDR3 is TGTGCCAGCAGTGAAAACACGCCTGGGGCCAACGTCCTGACTTTC.

V gene TRBV4-1 combines with J gene TRBJ2-7; 7 positions match TRBD1. Trimming at V came to 4 bases and at J to 0 bases, leaving 6 bases not matched to a gene. The CDR3 has 15 amino acids. Germline V lookup: CDR1 MGHRA, CDR2 YSYEKL. CDR3 sequence (DNA): TGCGCCAGCAGCCGCCTTCGGACAGGCTCCTACGAGCAGTACTTC. Encoded protein: CASSRLRTGSYEQYF.

The chain carries TRBV5-1 and TRBJ1-4; a weak D match, TRBD1 (6 bases). Germline values: CDR1 SGHRS, CDR2 YFSETQ. The CDR3 contains 15 residues. Trimming cost V 4 bases and J 3 bases, with 13 bases left between them. The CDR3: CASSVNREPNEKLFF. The DNA for the CDR3 is TGCGCCAGCAGCGTTAACAGGGAACCTAATGAAAAACTGTTTTTT. Combining the CDR3 with reference TRBV5-1 and TRBJ1-4 gives the whole variable domain KAGVTQTPRYLIKTRGQQVTLSCSPISGHRSVSWYQQTPGQGLQFLFEYFSETQRNKGNFPGRFSGRQFSNSRSEMNVSTLELGDSALYLCASSVNREPNEKLFFGSGTQLSVL.

The chain recombines TRBV15 with TRBJ2-7; no firm D call. The length of the CDR3 is 14 residues. CDR1 and CDR2 from the germline V gene are LNHNV and YYDKDF (reference sequence). Between the trimmed V and J ends, which lost 0 bases and 0 bases, there was a span of 6 bases. CDR3 sequence: CATSRERTSYEQYF. The CDR3 DNA reads as TGTGCCACCAGCAGAGAGCGGACCTCCTACGAGCAGTACTTC.

This clone has a count of ten or more. The gene calls are TRBV10-3 and TRBJ1-1; D possibly corresponds to TRBD1 (5 bases). Trimming cost V 0 bases and J 4 bases, with 12 bases left between them. CDR3 length equals 15 residues. Per germline, CDR1 ENHRY and CDR2 SYGVKD. CDR3 in DNA: TGTGCCATCAGTGAGTCTGGGGGGAGGGCCACTGAAGCTTTCTTT. As protein: CAISESGGRATEAFF.

V is TRBV4-3 and J is TRBJ2-2; TRBD1 matches at 7 bases. CDR1 and CDR2 from the germline V gene are LGHNA and YSLEER. The length of the CDR3 is 15 residues. The ends lost 8 bases at V and 0 bases at J; junction bases unmatched: 6. CDR3 nucleotides: TGCGCCAGCTCTCTCCAGGGGGCGAACACCGGGGAGCTGTTTTTT. Translated: CASSLQGANTGELFF.

The rearrangement links TRBV7-2 to TRBJ2-1; 8 bases line up with TRBD2. Trimming at V came to 3 bases and at J to 5 bases, leaving 9 bases not matched to a gene. The CDR3 consists of 16 residues. Germline V CDR1 and CDR2: SGHTA, FQGNSA. The CDR3 here is CASSLLLAGQNNEQFF. For the CDR3, the DNA is TGTGCCAGCAGCTTGCTTCTAGCGGGCCAGAACAATGAGCAGTTCTTC.